The 10 T cell receptor beta chains below all came from one sample that was sequenced in a study of identical twins (dated by TCRdb to the mid-2010s). The library came from 5' RACE. Sequencer: Illumina HiSeq 2000. TCRdb cleaned the public reads at Q25 with fastp, built clones with MiXCR and kept in-frame beta chains. Every CDR3 protein is listed once, alongside the most common genes and DNA of its rows. This sample gives about 810,000 distinct CDR3 sequences in total; over 9% of them show up just once. The top ten clones comprise roughly 1.5% of the sample. The sample was also reused in another study, on yellow fever vaccine responses in identical twins.

Sequencing was carried out using PBMCs. Receptor source: a woman between 18 and 30 years old in good health.

V is TRBV20-1 and J is TRBJ1-5; D ambiguous. Germline V CDR1 and CDR2: DFQATT, SNEGSKA (reference sequence). CDR3 length equals 14 residues. V lost 2 bases, J lost 2 bases, and 10 bases lay in between. CDR3: CSARPRGGNQPQHF. CDR3 nucleotide sequence: TGCAGTGCTAGACCCCGGGGAGGCAATCAGCCCCAGCATTTT.

This clonotype has just a few counts. This chain joins TRBV7-6 and TRBJ2-2, with 9 bases that match TRBD1. The CDR3 runs 16 residues. CDR1 and CDR2 (germline): SGHVS, FNYEAQ. Trimming removed 5 bases from V and 2 bases from J; junction bases left unmatched: 6. The CDR3 protein is CASSPGQGANTGELFF. The CDR3 DNA follows: TGTGCCAGCAGCCCGGGACAGGGCGCTAACACCGGGGAGCTGTTTTTT.

This clonotype was counted a few times. The chain couples TRBV5-1 to TRBJ2-2, with TRBD1 matching 7 bases. V trimming: 1 base; J trimming: 3 bases; junction bases outside the gene matches: 9. This CDR3 has 17 amino acids. Germline assignment: CDR1 SGHRS and CDR2 YFSETQ. For the CDR3, the DNA is TGCGCCAGCAGCTTGAGTCCGGGACAGCCTTACACCGGGGAGCTGTTTTTT. Translating it yields CASSLSPGQPYTGELFF.

This clonotype showed up just a few times. This chain joins TRBV9 and TRBJ2-1, with 8 bases fitting TRBD2. J gave up 7 bases and V 0 bases, and 6 bases lay outside the gene matches. The CDR3 runs 15 residues. From germline, CDR1 is SGDLS and CDR2 YYNGEE. CDR3 coding DNA: TGTGCCAGCAGCGTAGAAACTAGCGGCCTTAATGAGCAGTTCTTC. Protein: CASSVETSGLNEQFF.

The J gene is TRBJ1-1, the V gene TRBV5-6; 7 bases line up with TRBD1. Germline V gene sequence: CDR1 SGHDT, CDR2 YYEEEE. This CDR3 is 15 amino acids long. The V gene end was trimmed by 4 bases and the J gene end by 3 bases; junction bases not matched to a gene: 9. This CDR3 reads CASSIYLTGDTEAFF. In DNA form, the CDR3 reads TGTGCCAGCAGCATCTACCTCACAGGGGACACTGAAGCTTTCTTT.

This clonotype was counted between two and nine times. V gene TRBV20-1 combines with J gene TRBJ2-7, with 12 bases matching TRBD1. With V trimmed by 0 bases and J by 6 bases, 6 bases remained unmatched. Per germline, CDR1 DFQATT and CDR2 SNEGSKA (reference sequence). CDR3 length equals 15 residues. The CDR3 spells CSARDLGTGGGEQYF. DNA of the CDR3: TGCAGTGCTAGAGATCTTGGGACAGGGGGCGGCGAGCAGTACTTC.

This clonotype was detected a few times. The V call is TRBV29-1, the J call TRBJ1-1; D is uncertain. Germline V gene lookup returns CDR1 SQVTM and CDR2 ANQGSEA. Trimming took off 7 bases at V and 3 bases at J, with 12 bases between the two ends. The CDR3 is made up of 12 amino acids. The CDR3 reads CSGRHLDTEAFF. CDR3 nucleotide sequence: TGCAGCGGAAGACACCTTGACACTGAAGCTTTCTTT.

In its sample, this clonotype was seen many times. The rearrangement uses TRBV12-3 or TRBV12-4 and TRBJ2-2, with D tentatively TRBD2 (6 bases). The CDR3 consists of 13 residues. The CDR3, as DNA: TGTGGCTTGCGGGGACTCGACACCGGGGAGCTGTTTTTT. Protein product: CGLRGLDTGELFF.

The chain employs TRBV20-1 and TRBJ2-1; 9 nucleotides align to TRBD2. The trim removed 2 bases at V and 2 bases at J, leaving 10 bases unmatched. The germline V gene encodes CDR1 DFQATT and CDR2 SNEGSKA (reference sequence). This CDR3 is 17 amino acids long. CDR3 in DNA: TGCAGTGCTAGAAGGGCCCCTAGCGGGAAAGCCTACAATGAGCAGTTCTTC. The encoded protein is CSARRAPSGKAYNEQFF.

The chain couples TRBV6-2 or TRBV6-3 to TRBJ2-1, with TRBD2 matching over 8 bases. With 7 bases clipped from V and 8 bases from J, the junction kept 10 bases outside the gene matches. The CDR3 covers 14 residues. Germline V gene lookup returns CDR1 MNHEY and CDR2 SVGEGT. CDR3 residues: CASNWRGAQDEQFF. CDR3 nucleotide sequence: TGTGCCAGCAACTGGCGGGGGGCCCAGGATGAGCAGTTCTTC.